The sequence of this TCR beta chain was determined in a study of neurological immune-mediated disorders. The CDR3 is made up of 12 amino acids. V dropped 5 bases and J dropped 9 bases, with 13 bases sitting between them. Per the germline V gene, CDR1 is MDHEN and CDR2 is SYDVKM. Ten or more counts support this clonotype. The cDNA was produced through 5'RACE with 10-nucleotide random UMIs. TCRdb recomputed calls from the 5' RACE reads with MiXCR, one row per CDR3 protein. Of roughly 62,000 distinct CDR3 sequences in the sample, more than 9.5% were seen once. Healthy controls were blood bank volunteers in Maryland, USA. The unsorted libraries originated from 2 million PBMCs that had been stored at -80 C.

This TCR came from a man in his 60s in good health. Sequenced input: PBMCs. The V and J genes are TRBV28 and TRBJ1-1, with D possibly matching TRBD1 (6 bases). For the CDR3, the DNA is TGTGCCAGCAGTGCTACAGGGTGGAAAGCTTTCTTT. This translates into CASSATGWKAFF.